Reported below is one TCR beta chain. Its specificity is not known. Regarding time point: week 47, end of study. The investigators gave 300 ug of mutant IDH1 20-mer peptide in each vaccine dose, together with topical imiquimod. Sequenced by immunoSEQ multiplex PCR; TCRdb stores in-frame clones only, minus some. The sample includes 40,000 or so clones, approximately 86% of them seen just once. This sample is drawn from a study of a mutant IDH1 vaccine in newly diagnosed glioma. About the study: Patients' prior therapy spanned radiotherapy, temozolomide, or both; most underwent both.

This CDR3 contains 12 residues. Germline V CDR1 and CDR2: SGHRS, YFSETQ. V lost 2 bases, J lost 11 bases, and 10 bases lay in between. This specimen was PBMCs, taken from a glioma patient whose treatment included an IDH1 peptide vaccine. V usage is TRBV5-1 and J usage is TRBJ2-2, with no clear D. This receptor was identified in a man between 18 and 35 years old with glioma. Some clones in this sample may be carry-over from other donors' samples. Here the CDR3 reads CASSFSESELFF. The CDR3 bases are TGCGCCAGCAGCTTCAGTGAGAGTGAGCTGTTTTTT.